The 13 T cell receptor beta chains below all came from one sample that was sequenced in a study of cytomegalovirus exposure and HLA in healthy donors. 60 Vbeta and 13 Jbeta primers were used in PCR. The assay was immunoSEQ multiplex PCR, and TCRdb's table has in-frame clones only and misses some. This sample has about 110,000 clones, with 65% to 80% found just once. Sequencing used PBMCs. The receptor source for this set is a female donor in good health and CMV-seropositive.

The gene calls are TRBV27 and TRBJ1-4; D uncertain. Between the trimmed V and J ends, which lost 2 bases and 8 bases, there was a span of 15 bases. Germline lookup yields CDR1 MNHEY and CDR2 SMNVEV (reference sequence). The CDR3 covers 15 residues. CDR3 region: CASSLSPGDREKLFF. The CDR3, as DNA: TGTGCCAGCAGTTTAAGTCCCGGGGATAGGGAAAAACTGTTTTTT.

CDR3 coding DNA: TGCGCCAGCAGCTTGGTAGGGGATTACTACGAGCAGTACTTC. The encoded protein is CASSLVGDYYEQYF. The chain is built from TRBV5-1 and TRBJ2-7; maybe TRBD1 (5 bases). The CDR3 is 14 residues long. Germline V CDR1 and CDR2: SGHRS, YFSETQ. Trimming cost V 0 bases and J 3 bases, with 10 bases left between them.

This clone was counted a few times. The chain employs TRBV7-2 and TRBJ1-1; 7 bases match TRBD1. Trimming removed 5 bases from V and 1 base from J; junction bases left unmatched: 16. The CDR3 has 18 residues. Germline V gene lookup returns CDR1 SGHTA and CDR2 FQGNSA. The CDR3 here is CASSSTGQAVGRNTEAFF. The DNA of the CDR3 is TGTGCCAGCAGCAGCACCGGACAGGCAGTGGGCCGGAACACTGAAGCTTTCTTT.

The V and J genes are TRBV30 and TRBJ1-1; a possible D gene is TRBD1 (6 bases). The V end lost 2 bases, the J end lost 13 bases, and 14 bases lay between the germline ends. Germline CDR1 reads GTSNPN; CDR2 reads SVGIG (reference sequence). There are 11 residues in the CDR3. For the CDR3, the DNA is TGTGCCTGGAGTATCGGGGGGCGGGTTTTCTTT. Protein product: CAWSIGGRVFF.

The chain joins TRBV5-1 to TRBJ2-2; 12 bases align to TRBD2. Unmatched junction bases numbered 7, after V lost 2 bases and J lost 8 bases. The CDR3 has 16 amino acids. Germline V gene sequence: CDR1 SGHRS, CDR2 YFSETQ. CDR3: CASSFRTSGDGGELFF. CDR3 in DNA: TGCGCCAGCAGCTTCAGGACTAGCGGGGACGGTGGGGAGCTGTTTTTT.

This chain connects TRBV5-6 to TRBJ1-2, with D perhaps matching TRBD1 (5 bases). Germline loops: CDR1 SGHDT, CDR2 YYEEEE. The length of the CDR3 is 13 residues. V gave up 3 bases and J gave up 6 bases, with 12 bases separating them. CDR3 sequence reads: CASSWGTVDGYTF. CDR3 nucleotide sequence: TGTGCCAGCAGCTGGGGGACTGTGGATGGCTACACCTTC.

CDR3 in amino acids: CASSITGGGANEQFF. The CDR3 nucleotides are TGTGCCAGTAGTATCACTGGCGGGGGGGCGAATGAGCAGTTCTTC. J is TRBJ2-1 and V is TRBV19; 9 nucleotides agree with TRBD2. Germline values: CDR1 LNHDA, CDR2 SQIVND (reference sequence). The CDR3 has 15 amino acids. The V segment lost 3 bases and the J segment 7 bases; nucleotides outside the gene matches: 7.

V and J are TRBV9 and TRBJ2-5, with 10 bases aligning to TRBD2. V lost 3 bases and J lost 5; bases outside the gene matches: 13. Germline-derived CDR1 and CDR2 are SGDLS and YYNGEE. CDR3 length: 17 residues. CDR3 residues: CASSAIPSGRVRETQYF. In DNA, the CDR3 is TGTGCCAGCAGCGCCATCCCTAGCGGGAGAGTACGGGAGACCCAGTACTTC.

This clone was detected a few times. The germline gene is not matched at one end of the junction; a read error may be the cause. This rearrangement joins TRBV6-1 to TRBJ2-2; D may be TRBD1 (6 bases). The CDR3 contains 14 residues. Germline assignment: CDR1 MNHNS and CDR2 SASEGT. CDR3 sequence (DNA): TGTGCCAGCAGGGAAGAGGGGGTGGCCGGGGAGCTGTTTTTT. It is translated as CASREEGVAGELFF.

The gene calls are TRBV28 and TRBJ2-4; D gene uncertain. Per germline, CDR1 MDHEN and CDR2 SYDVKM. Deletions cut 3 bases from V and 6 bases from J, with 12 bases between. This CDR3 has 14 residues. This CDR3 is CASSFFGVGNIQYF. CDR3 DNA: TGTGCCAGCAGTTTTTTTGGAGTCGGAAACATTCAGTACTTC.

The V and J genes are TRBV14 and TRBJ2-5; 8 positions agree with TRBD1. The germline V gene has CDR1 SGHDN and CDR2 FVKESK. After removal of 1 base from V and 5 bases from J, the junction contained 6 bases not matched to a gene. This CDR3 has 15 residues. CDR3 sequence (DNA): TGTGCCAGCAGCCAAGCCGGACAGGGATGGGAGACCCAGTACTTC. It specifies CASSQAGQGWETQYF.

This clone was detected only once. The V call is TRBV28, the J call TRBJ1-1, with 12 bases matching TRBD1. The V segment lost 6 bases and the J segment 4 bases; nucleotides outside the gene matches: 6. Germline V gene lookup returns CDR1 MDHEN and CDR2 SYDVKM. The CDR3 is 15 residues long. The CDR3 loop is CASRGTGGFPTEAFF. CDR3 DNA: TGTGCCAGCAGAGGGACAGGGGGCTTCCCCACTGAAGCTTTCTTT.

The sample holds one count of this clone. Other DNA sequences within the sample encode an identical CDR3. The chain joins TRBV5-5 to TRBJ2-3, with D perhaps TRBD2 (7 bases). V dropped 0 bases and J dropped 4 bases, with 9 bases sitting between them. Germline CDR1 is SGHKS and CDR2 is YYEKEE (reference sequence). The CDR3 covers 14 residues. The CDR3 DNA sequence: TGTGCCAGCAGCTTGGCCGGGGGGCCAGATACGCAGTATTTT. Translating it yields CASSLAGGPDTQYF.